This T cell receptor beta chain emerged from a study of blood T cell repertoires in COVID-19. As for the study in general: Acute and convalescent COVID-19 samples came from the United States, Italy and Spain. Sample material is recorded as cDNA or gDNA derived from T cells, B-cell-depleted T cells, or PBMCs.

Authors' processing steps: Estimation of nucleated cell counts relied on the amplification of reference gene primers. Data came from immunoSEQ multiplex PCR; TCRdb stores just in-frame clones and leaves some out. The DNA gave D and trimming, while V, J and clone size come from that table. The sample has about 130,000 clones, about 94% seen once. The CDR3 is 16 amino acids. Trimming took 5 bases from V and 0 from J, leaving 14 bases between them. Germline CDR1 reads SGHTA; CDR2 reads FQGNSA. Patients of the Seattle cohort, enrolled during active infection, were followed longitudinally. This TCR came from a man aged 45-60 years with COVID-19, enrolled during active disease. The rearrangement links TRBV7-2 to TRBJ1-3; no clear D gene. The sample comprised peripheral blood. The CDR3 DNA reads as TGTGCCAGCAGCCACAGAGAGGGCCGCTCTGGAAACACCATATATTTT. It specifies CASSHREGRSGNTIYF.